These 21 T cell receptor beta chains were all obtained from the same sample, sequenced in a study of CD4 T cells in relation to SARS-CoV-2 and coronaviruses (dated by TCRdb to the early 2020s). No antigen has been identified for these receptors. CD4+ T cells from unexposed donors were collected before the COVID-19 pandemic (2011-2018). After around 10 days of culture, CD4+ T cells were isolated with the EasySep CD4+ T cell isolation kit. Library creation used the immunoSEQ multiplex PCR assay. The clones in this table, taken by TCRdb from immuneACCESS, are in-frame only. Not every clone is retained; where verified, under half of the shortfall comes from an unresolved V gene, and the cause of the rest is unknown. The sample contains roughly 30,000 clones, 70% to 80% of them found a single time. The ten most abundant clones make up about 16% of the sample. Material: CD4+ T cells from PBMCs, cultured in vitro. These TCRs come from a human donor in good health.

This clone was seen a handful of times. The chain has TRBV5-6 and TRBJ2-5; no clear D. V gave up 2 bases and J gave up 5 bases, with 7 bases separating them. The CDR3 consists of 12 residues. Germline V gene sequence: CDR1 SGHDT, CDR2 YYEEEE. For the CDR3, the DNA is TGTGCCAGCAGCTTACGAGTGGAGACCCAGTACTTC. This codes for CASSLRVETQYF.

The V call is TRBV5-4, the J call TRBJ2-7, with 8 bases lining up with TRBD2. Looked up from germline, CDR1 is SGHNT and CDR2 is YYREEE (reference sequence). The CDR3 has 13 amino acids. Trimming cost V 4 bases and J 7 bases; bases outside gene matches: 7. The chain's CDR3 is CASSPGGSVEQYF. The CDR3 nucleotides are TGTGCCAGCAGCCCGGGGGGGTCGGTAGAGCAGTACTTC.

The chain links TRBV29-1 to TRBJ2-2; D possibly corresponds to TRBD1 (5 bases). CDR3 length equals 12 residues. Trimming shortened V by 6 bases and J by 1 base, and 6 bases separated the two germline ends. CDR1 is SQVTM and CDR2 is ANQGSEA in the germline V gene. For the CDR3, the DNA is TGCAGCGTCGGACAGAACACCGGGGAGCTGTTTTTT. This encodes CSVGQNTGELFF.

V usage is TRBV5-1 and J usage is TRBJ2-5; the D gene is possibly TRBD2 (7 bases). CDR3 length: 14 amino acids. Per germline, CDR1 SGHRS and CDR2 YFSETQ. Trimming stripped 3 bases from V and 2 bases from J, with 11 bases between. The CDR3, as DNA: TGCGCCAGCAGCTGGGGAGGGGGGCAAGAGACCCAGTACTTC. This translates into CASSWGGGQETQYF. The full variable domain, rest sourced from reference TRBV5-1 and TRBJ2-5, is KAGVTQTPRYLIKTRGQQVTLSCSPISGHRSVSWYQQTPGQGLQFLFEYFSETQRNKGNFPGRFSGRQFSNSRSEMNVSTLELGDSALYLCASSWGGGQETQYFGPGTRLLVL.

The CDR3 DNA reads as TGTGCCAGCAGTCCCTGGCGGCTAGCGGGACCCGAGCAGTACTTC. This gives the protein CASSPWRLAGPEQYF. This chain links TRBV11-2 with TRBJ2-7; 9 positions agree with TRBD2. The germline gives CDR1 SGHAT, CDR2 FQNNGV. The CDR3 has 15 residues. V lost 6 bases, J lost 6 bases, and 12 bases stayed unmatched.

J is TRBJ1-1 and V is TRBV30; D is uncertain. Between the trimmed V and J ends, which lost 4 bases and 10 bases, there was a span of 10 bases. CDR1 is GTSNPN, CDR2 SVGIG, per germline (reference sequence). The CDR3 contains 10 residues. The CDR3 loop is CAWIGTRAFF. The CDR3 bases are TGTGCCTGGATAGGTACGAGAGCTTTCTTT.

V is TRBV11-3 and J is TRBJ2-1; D remains unclear. Germline V lookup: CDR1 SGHNT, CDR2 YENEEA. The CDR3 length is 13 residues. The V end was cut by 0 bases, the J end by 4 bases, with 4 bases between. CDR3 protein: CASSLEGYNEQFF. CDR3 nucleotides: TGTGCCAGCAGCTTAGAGGGTTACAATGAGCAGTTCTTC.

The chain has TRBV5-1 and TRBJ2-3; 11 bases line up with TRBD2. The germline V gene encodes CDR1 SGHRS and CDR2 YFSETQ. The V gene end was trimmed by 4 bases and the J gene end by 5 bases; junction bases not matched to a gene: 12. This CDR3 is 17 amino acids long. The CDR3 spells CASSQKLAGDLVDTQYF. The DNA for the CDR3 is TGCGCCAGCAGCCAGAAACTAGCGGGGGACCTAGTAGATACGCAGTATTTT.

This clone was recorded a few times. This sequence joins TRBV10-3 and TRBJ2-1, with TRBD1 as a possible D gene (6 bases). Trimming pared 11 bases from V and 5 bases from J, leaving 16 bases between. The CDR3 covers 13 residues. Germline assignment: CDR1 ENHRY and CDR2 SYGVKD. The DNA for the CDR3 is TGTGCCTCAGGAAGACCAGGGGACAATGAGCAGTTCTTC. Amino acid sequence: CASGRPGDNEQFF.

The chain combines TRBV11-3 with TRBJ2-2; D is unresolved. Trimming shortened V by 2 bases and J by 5 bases, and 12 bases separated the two germline ends. Germline loops: CDR1 SGHNT, CDR2 YENEEA. The CDR3 consists of 15 residues. The CDR3: CASSLSGVRTGELFF. CDR3 in DNA: TGTGCCAGCAGCTTAAGTGGGGTGAGGACCGGGGAGCTGTTTTTT.

V usage is TRBV3-1 (or the pseudogene TRBV3-2) and J usage is TRBJ2-5; 8 bases are shared with TRBD1. CDR1 is LGHDT and CDR2 is YNNKEL in the germline V gene (reference sequence). V shed 3 bases and J 7 bases; nucleotides not matched to a gene: 7. This CDR3 has 14 amino acids. CDR3 region: CASSQGPTGVTQYF. The CDR3 region has the DNA TGTGCCAGCAGCCAGGGACCGACAGGGGTGACCCAGTACTTC.

This clone showed up just a few times. The rearrangement uses TRBV19 and TRBJ2-1, with D hard to call. This CDR3 spans 12 amino acids. Trimming cost V 5 bases and J 8 bases, with 10 bases left between them. Germline-derived CDR1 and CDR2 are LNHDA and SQIVND (reference sequence). The CDR3 region has the DNA TGTGCCAGTAGTTTTACACGAGATGAGCAGTTCTTC. Its protein product is CASSFTRDEQFF.

J is TRBJ2-3 and V is TRBV9; TRBD1 is a possible D gene (7 bases). This CDR3 contains 13 residues. Trimming removed 0 bases at V and 15 bases at J, with 17 bases between. Germline CDR1 reads SGDLS; CDR2 reads YYNGEE. CDR3 protein: CASSVDGGGGPYF. DNA for the CDR3: TGTGCCAGCAGCGTAGATGGCGGAGGGGGCCCCTATTTT.

V usage is TRBV29-1 and J usage is TRBJ2-2; D remains unclear. Trimming removed 4 bases at V and 6 bases at J, with 9 bases between. CDR3 length equals 12 residues. Germline-derived CDR1 and CDR2 are SQVTM and ANQGSEA. The CDR3 protein is CSVGRTAGELFF. In DNA, the CDR3 is TGCAGCGTTGGACGGACGGCCGGGGAGCTGTTTTTT.

J is TRBJ1-2 and V is TRBV9; 10 bases agree with TRBD1. The CDR3 sequence is 14 residues long. Germline trimming cut 3 bases from V and 8 bases from J; bases unmatched to any gene: 7. In germline, CDR1 is SGDLS, CDR2 YYNGEE. CDR3 region: CASSATGGYGGYTF. The CDR3 DNA reads as TGTGCCAGCAGCGCGACAGGGGGCTACGGAGGCTACACCTTC.

V and J are TRBV7-2 and TRBJ1-1, with TRBD1 identical over 7 bases. J was trimmed by 0 bases and V by 3 bases; bases with no gene match: 4. The CDR3 contains 15 residues. In germline, CDR1 is SGHTA, CDR2 FQGNSA. The CDR3 DNA reads TGTGCCAGCAGCTTGGGGACAGCTATGAACACTGAAGCTTTCTTT. Protein sequence: CASSLGTAMNTEAFF.

CDR3 residues: CASSTQTSSSTDTQYF. The CDR3 nucleotides are TGCGCCAGCAGCACCCAGACTTCTTCTAGCACAGATACGCAGTATTTT. The chain carries TRBV5-1 and TRBJ2-3; D remains ambiguous. Per germline, CDR1 SGHRS and CDR2 YFSETQ. V lost 4 bases to trimming and J lost 0 bases, with 15 bases between them. CDR3 length: 16 residues.

The chain combines TRBV3-1 (or the pseudogene TRBV3-2) with TRBJ1-5; TRBD1 matches at 10 bases. The CDR3 sequence is 17 residues long. J gave up 2 bases and V 1 base, and 5 bases lay outside the gene matches. The germline gives CDR1 LGHDT, CDR2 YNNKEL (reference sequence). The CDR3 is CASSQAFGTGGNQPQHF. The CDR3 nucleotides are TGTGCCAGCAGCCAAGCATTCGGGACAGGGGGCAATCAGCCCCAGCATTTT.

This clone has only a few counts. The gene calls are TRBV29-1 and TRBJ1-1; D gene unclear. Trimming removed 7 bases from V and 2 bases from J, with 14 bases in between. The CDR3 totals 13 residues. Germline CDR1 is SQVTM and CDR2 is ANQGSEA. CDR3 sequence: CSAWAGLNTEAFF. The CDR3 DNA follows: TGCAGCGCCTGGGCTGGACTTAACACTGAAGCTTTCTTT. Variable domain in full (rest from reference TRBV29-1 and TRBJ1-1): SAVISQKPSRDICQRGTSLTIQCQVDSQVTMMFWYRQQPGQSLTLIATANQGSEATYESGFVIDKFPISRPNLTFSTLTVSNMSPEDSSIYLCSAWAGLNTEAFFGQGTRLTVV.

The chain employs TRBV27 and TRBJ2-3; 9 bases are a match to TRBD2. Unmatched junction bases numbered 12, after V lost 0 bases and J lost 2 bases. The CDR3 is 19 amino acids. Germline assignment: CDR1 MNHEY and CDR2 SMNVEV (reference sequence). The CDR3 DNA is TGTGCCAGCAGTTTATCGAGCGCGACTAGCGGCTTAGACACAGATACGCAGTATTTT. This codes for CASSLSSATSGLDTDTQYF.

CDR3 sequence (DNA): TGTGCCAGCAGCTTAAGGGCAGTTTATTCACCCCTCCACTTT. Encoded protein: CASSLRAVYSPLHF. The V call is TRBV7-9, the J call TRBJ1-6; D unclear. CDR3 length equals 14 residues. V was shortened by 2 bases and J by 8 bases, with 10 bases between the two germline ends. Germline V gene data show CDR1 as SEHNR and CDR2 as FQNEAQ (reference sequence).